This T cell receptor (beta chain) emerged from a study of CD8 T cells in acute hepatitis C reinfection. Findings and caveats of the study: Exact CDR3 sharing with other epitopes was rare, possibly method-limited.

To note about this clone: The antigen is not known.

Libraries were prepared by immunoSEQ multiplex PCR; TCRdb keeps only in-frame clonotypes and omits some of them. The top ten clones hold 9.5% to 13% of a sample with about 38,000 clones, 70% to 90% of them seen once. Regarding time point: naive CD8 control sorted from an acute-time-point sample. Donors were people who inject drugs, followed every 3 months. CD3, CD8 and CD45RO antibodies stained cells; a viability dye excluded dead cells. V lost 3 bases, J lost 4 bases, and 13 bases lay in between. This CDR3 has 14 residues. The germline V gene encodes CDR1 LNHDA and CDR2 SQIVND (reference sequence). The chain uses TRBV19 and TRBJ2-7, with D maybe TRBD2 (6 bases). Sample: naive CD8+ T cells from PBMCs. The TCR comes from a woman under 30 who spontaneously cleared hepatitis C infection. The CDR3 nucleotides read TGTGCCAGTAGTATGATCGCTAGCGTATACGAGCAGTACTTC. This sequence encodes CASSMIASVYEQYF.